This T cell receptor (beta chain) derives from a study of blood T cell repertoires in COVID-19. Study in general: The United States, Italy and Spain were the sources of the acute and convalescent COVID-19 samples. Nucleic acid was either cDNA or gDNA, and it came from T cells, B-cell-depleted T cells, or PBMCs.

As originally analysed: Estimation of nucleated cell counts was performed using reference gene primer amplification. Repertoires were generated with immunoSEQ multiplex PCR, while TCRdb's copy carries only in-frame clones and drops some. V, J and clone size were drawn from that table, and D and trimming were deduced from the DNA. Among fewer than 70,000 clones listed, roughly 80% were seen once. The origin of this receptor is an elderly woman with acute or convalescent COVID-19. The sequencing input was peripheral blood.

As DNA, the CDR3 is TGCAGCGTTGAGAGCGGGCAGGATGGGGGCGAGCAGTACTTC. Residues: CSVESGQDGGEQYF. The genes are TRBV29-1 and TRBJ2-7; perhaps TRBD2 as D (6 bases). V shed 3 bases and J shed 6 bases, with 18 bases lying between them. CDR1 is SQVTM, CDR2 ANQGSEA, per germline. The CDR3 runs 14 residues.